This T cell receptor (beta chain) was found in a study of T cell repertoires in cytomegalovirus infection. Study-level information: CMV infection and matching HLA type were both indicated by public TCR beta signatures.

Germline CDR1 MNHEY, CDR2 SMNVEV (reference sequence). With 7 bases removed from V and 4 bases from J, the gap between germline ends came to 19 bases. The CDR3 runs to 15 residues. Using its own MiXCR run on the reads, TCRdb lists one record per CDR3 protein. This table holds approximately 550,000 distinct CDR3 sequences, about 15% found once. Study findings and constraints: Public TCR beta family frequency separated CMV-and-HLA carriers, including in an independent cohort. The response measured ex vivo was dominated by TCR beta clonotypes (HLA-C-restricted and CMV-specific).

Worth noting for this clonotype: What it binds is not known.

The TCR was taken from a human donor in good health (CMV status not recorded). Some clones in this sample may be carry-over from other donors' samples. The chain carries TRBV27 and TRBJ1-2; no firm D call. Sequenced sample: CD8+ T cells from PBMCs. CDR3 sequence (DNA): TGTGCCAGCACCCCGGGTCGGGCGGGGTCCTATGGCTACACCTTC. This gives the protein CASTPGRAGSYGYTF.